This TCR beta chain was observed in a study of cytomegalovirus exposure and HLA in healthy donors. The PCR employed 60 Vbeta primers together with 13 Jbeta primers. TCRdb's copy holds only in-frame clones and misses some; the assay was immunoSEQ multiplex PCR. This table holds approximately 150,000 clones, roughly a tenth found once. This clone was observed a few times. CDR1 and CDR2 from the germline V gene are MGHRA and YSYEKL. The CDR3 consists of 15 residues. V lost 5 bases, J lost 2 bases, and 15 bases lay in between. The V call is TRBV4-1, the J call TRBJ2-5; TRBD1 might be the D (6 bases). This clonotype originated in a male donor in good health and CMV-seronegative. Specimen: PBMCs. Written as DNA, the CDR3 is TGCGCCAGCAGCATACAGGGTAAGCAGCAAGAGACCCAGTACTTC. Protein: CASSIQGKQQETQYF.